The clone carrying this TCR beta chain turned up a few times. Its specificity is unknown. The data were taken from a study of CD8 T cells in Susac syndrome. Study conclusions and caveats: The relatively small number of individuals in the TCR sequencing and HLA analysis was acknowledged by the study.

V lost 6 bases and J 4 bases, leaving 16 bases between the germline ends. The germline V gene encodes CDR1 ENHRY and CDR2 SYGVKD. The CDR3 contains 15 residues. An input of about 0.45 to 1 ug of RNA was subjected to reverse transcription using random hexamers. TCRdb used MiXCR to reprocess the immunoSEQ multiplex PCR reads, holding one entry per CDR3 protein. The data contain 400,000 or so distinct CDR3 sequences, around 85% of them seen just once; the ten biggest clones take up about 0.12%. The receptor comes from a human donor with multiple sclerosis. J is TRBJ2-1 and V is TRBV10-3; D uncertain. The sample was CD8+ T cells from PBMCs. The DNA of the CDR3 is TGTGCCATCAGCGAAACCGGGCCGCAATACAATGAGCAGTTCTTC. Its translation: CAISETGPQYNEQFF.